A selection of T cell receptor beta chains follows, all from one sample in a study of cytotoxic CD8 clonotypes in ibrutinib-treated CLL. Sequenced by immunoSEQ multiplex PCR; TCRdb stores in-frame clones only, minus some. The sample records 50,000 to 65,000 clones, less than 75% being singletons. Sequences were derived from PBMCs, sampled after 12 months of ibrutinib treatment. The receptors originated from a human donor with chronic lymphocytic leukemia. CDR3s leave out the opening cysteine and the closing phenylalanine or tryptophan. The listing skips clone size in some rows; elsewhere it reads once, few, many or a size class.

v_call clone_size cdr3_aa
TRBV15 . ATSTPRLGEKLF
TRBV4-2 . ASSQVQPVMNTEAF
TRBV27 few ASKRTGQETQY
TRBV28 . ASSLWTSGPSKGETQY
TRBV7-6 . ASSLGRGVSTDTQY
TRBV7-6 few ASSISKEPGNTGELF
TRBV6-4 few ASSDLVGTGELF
TRBV14 many ASSHRGQHNEQF
TRBV27 . ASAPLGTTQPQH
TRBV10-3 few AISGGGGGYT
TRBV27 . ASSLLAGGGGGRDTQY
TRBV30 . AWAQGSSYNSPLH
TRBV29-1 . SATGDLFYNEQF
TRBV6-5 few ASSLRTSGNYEQY
TRBV29-1 . SVLNRQEGSGGYT
TRBV6-1 few ASQVVDRAQH
TRBV18 . ASSKFGLLNTEAF
TRBV25-1 many ASRSGGIDTQY
TRBV5-4 . ASSLEPHEDTIY
TRBV19 many ASSPTGVAQPQH
TRBV12-5 few ASGPEPGGQEAF
TRBV27 . ASSFGTSVYNIGNEQF
TRBV4-1 . ASSRPLAGGTGELF
TRBV21-1 . ASKNRDRVNTEAF
TRBV9 . ASSVGTGAYNEQF
TRBV6-4 . ASSSTFTGTDTQY
TRBV2 . ASSEARSGELF
TRBV27 few ASTQRTQRHNEQF
TRBV6-1 . ASLTGITSNQPQH
TRBV11-3 . ASSLGGQWKGEQF
TRBV30 . AWSNSDGYT
TRBV10-1 . ASSGAGTGYLDEQF
TRBV7-2 once ASGPFGSGSTQY
TRBV30 few ALYPQGDSYEQY
TRBV19 many ASSHLPSGTGYNEQF
TRBV5-4 few ASSNGDTQY
TRBV7-2 . ASSQIVGGGTQY
TRBV6-5 many ASSTSGRPTGELF
TRBV5-1 . ASSSGQSSYGYT
TRBV28 many ASTERAGVSYGYT
TRBV6-5 . ASSHLAGGEF
TRBV29-1 . SVVGWGWNEQF
TRBV7-9 . ASSLEHTGVGYT
TRBV4-1 . ASSHHTSVNYEQY
TRBV7-7 few ASSSGQGGEQY